This T cell receptor beta chain was observed in a study of somatic mutations in cytotoxic T cells in rheumatoid arthritis. The study, taken as a whole, reports: Patients with rheumatoid arthritis did not differ significantly from age-matched healthy controls in CD8+ T-cell clonality.

TCRdb keeps only in-frame clones here, not all; method: immunoSEQ multiplex PCR. Altogether 18,000 or so clones are present, about 70% being singletons, with the ten largest covering roughly a fifth. About this clone: Its target is not known.

CDR3 length equals 14 residues. Germline V gene lookup returns CDR1 SGHVS and CDR2 FNYEAQ. Trimming shortened V by 1 base and J by 1 base, and 7 bases separated the two germline ends. Blood donors of median age 56 years (range roughly 20-70), around 54% of them female, formed the healthy controls. Sample: CD8+ T cells sorted from blood. This chain connects TRBV7-6 to TRBJ1-1, with unresolved D. This clonotype was obtained from a woman aged 60 to 75 in good health. The CDR3 region is CASSLGSGNTEAFF. The CDR3 DNA reads TGTGCCAGCAGCTTAGGGTCGGGGAACACTGAAGCTTTCTTT. The full variable domain, with the rest looked up from reference TRBV7-6 and TRBJ1-1, is GAGVSQSPRYKVTKRGQDVALRCDPISGHVSLYWYRQALGQGPEFLTYFNYEAQQDKSGLPNDRFSAERPEGSISTLTIQRTEQRDSAMYRCASSLGSGNTEAFFGQGTRLTVV.